These 29 T cell receptor beta chains originate from one sample sequenced in a study of CD8 T cells in ankylosing spondylitis. TCRdb redid the calling of the 5' RACE reads with MiXCR, one entry per CDR3 protein. Of 250,000 or so distinct CDR3 sequences in the sample, over 9.5% are singletons; the top ten hold approximately 2.5%. Sequencing input: blood, either unsorted or a sorted T cell fraction (not recorded which). Receptors were obtained from a male donor with ankylosing spondylitis or in good health (not recorded which).

V is TRBV11-2 and J is TRBJ2-2; no firm D call. Germline values: CDR1 SGHAT, CDR2 FQNNGV. V lost 0 bases, J lost 7 bases, and 18 bases lay in between. The CDR3 has 17 residues. This chain's CDR3 is CASSLDVAAAWGGELFF. The CDR3 DNA reads TGTGCCAGCAGCTTAGATGTTGCGGCAGCCTGGGGCGGGGAGCTGTTTTTT.

This chain connects TRBV5-1 to TRBJ2-1, with TRBD1 matching over 8 bases. Germline V gives CDR1 SGHRS, CDR2 YFSETQ. The junction had 3 bases not matched to a gene; V was cut back by 3 bases and J by 13 bases. There are 11 residues in the CDR3. CDR3 nucleotide sequence: TGCGCCAGCAGCTCAACAGGGGGACAGTTCTTC. It yields the protein CASSSTGGQFF.

This clonotype was recorded at least ten times. This chain links TRBV12-3 or TRBV12-4 with TRBJ1-4; D uncertain. This CDR3 contains 16 residues. Trimming took 1 base from V and 7 from J, leaving 16 bases between them. CDR3 residues: CASSLGGGLWSEKLFF. In DNA form, the CDR3 reads TGTGCCAGCAGTTTAGGCGGTGGTTTGTGGAGTGAAAAACTGTTTTTT.

This clonotype has only a few counts. CDR3 region: CASSFTDYGYTF. CDR3 in DNA: TGTGCCAGCAGCTTTACAGACTATGGCTACACCTTC. The chain links TRBV7-2 to TRBJ1-2; no definite D call. The CDR3 runs 12 residues. CDR1 SGHTA and CDR2 FQGNSA come from the germline V gene. Trimming cost V 3 bases and J 3 bases, with 5 bases left between them.

The chain is built from TRBV27 and TRBJ1-2; possible D gene TRBD1, 6 bases. The CDR3 extends over 16 amino acids. V was clipped by 6 bases and J by 4 bases, with 21 bases between them. CDR1 and CDR2 (germline): MNHEY, SMNVEV (reference sequence). The CDR3: CASSPGGGGGPYGYTF. The CDR3 coding sequence is TGTGCCAGCAGCCCCGGGGGAGGGGGGGGTCCCTATGGCTACACCTTC.

In its sample, this clonotype was seen many times. The chain employs TRBV29-1 and TRBJ1-1; a weak D match, TRBD1 (5 bases). V dropped 4 bases and J dropped 4 bases, with 10 bases sitting between them. The germline V gene encodes CDR1 SQVTM and CDR2 ANQGSEA. This CDR3 contains 12 residues. Here the CDR3 reads CSVGVRATEAFF. The CDR3 DNA sequence: TGCAGCGTTGGTGTCAGGGCCACTGAAGCTTTCTTT.

This chain uses TRBV7-2 with TRBJ2-3, with TRBD2 identical over 8 bases. Trimming cost V 5 bases and J 3 bases; bases outside gene matches: 13. CDR1 is SGHTA and CDR2 is FQGNSA in the germline V gene. The CDR3 spans 17 residues. The CDR3 spells CASSGAGLEVVTDTQYF. CDR3 DNA: TGTGCCAGCAGCGGAGCGGGACTAGAGGTTGTGACAGATACGCAGTATTTT.

The V call is TRBV11-2, the J call TRBJ2-2, with unresolved D. The V gene's germline CDR1 is SGHAT and CDR2 FQNNGV. V lost 5 bases and J 0 bases, leaving 13 bases between the germline ends. The CDR3 has 16 amino acids. Here the CDR3 reads CASSPTPLTNTGELFF. CDR3 coding DNA: TGTGCCAGCAGCCCGACCCCCTTAACGAACACCGGGGAGCTGTTTTTT.

This clonotype was observed at least ten times. The V call is TRBV4-1, the J call TRBJ1-1; D remains ambiguous. The germline gives CDR1 MGHRA, CDR2 YSYEKL. The CDR3 is 13 residues long. V was clipped by 4 bases and J by 7 bases, with 13 bases between them. The CDR3 is CASSPIGANEAFF. The DNA of the CDR3 is TGCGCCAGCAGCCCCATAGGAGCTAATGAAGCTTTCTTT.

Many counts were recorded for this clonotype. This chain connects TRBV15 to TRBJ1-2, with a weak D call TRBD1 (5 bases). In germline, CDR1 is LNHNV, CDR2 YYDKDF (reference sequence). V lost 1 base and J lost 8, with 20 bases in between. This CDR3 is built from 16 residues. The CDR3 DNA sequence: TGTGCCACCAGCAGAGCCCCGATGGGACGTTTGGGAGGCTACACCTTC. It translates to CATSRAPMGRLGGYTF. The variable domain in full, with the rest retrieved from reference TRBV15 and TRBJ1-2, is DAMVIQNPRYQVTQFGKPVTLSCSQTLNHNVMYWYQQKSSQAPKLLFHYYDKDFNNEADTPDNFQSRRPNTSFCFLDIRSPGLGDTAMYLCATSRAPMGRLGGYTFGSGTRLTVV.

This clonotype was observed at least ten times. The chain couples TRBV28 to TRBJ1-1; no definite D call. The V end was cut by 7 bases, the J end by 1 base, with 10 bases between. In germline, CDR1 is MDHEN, CDR2 SYDVKM. This CDR3 is built from 13 residues. The chain's CDR3 is CASNPKGNTEAFF. CDR3 DNA: TGTGCCAGCAACCCGAAGGGGAACACTGAAGCTTTCTTT.

Remarks on this clonotype: Being one base from a much bigger clone, this may be a read error. This sequence joins TRBV20-1 and TRBJ1-5; tentative D call: TRBD1 (5 bases). Germline V lookup: CDR1 DFQATT, CDR2 SNEGSKA (reference sequence). This CDR3 spans 15 amino acids. The CDR3 is CCAQGTREANQPQHF. The CDR3 DNA sequence: TGCTGTGCCCAAGGGACTCGAGAAGCGAATCAGCCCCAGCATTTT.

The genes are TRBV7-2 and TRBJ2-5, with 7 bases lining up with TRBD2. Trimming at V came to 5 bases and at J to 1 base, leaving 7 bases not matched to a gene. Per the germline V gene, CDR1 is SGHTA and CDR2 is FQGNSA. The CDR3 loop spans 15 amino acids. The CDR3 region has the DNA TGTGCCAGCAGCCCATGGGACTACCTCCAAGAGACCCAGTACTTC. It yields the protein CASSPWDYLQETQYF. The whole variable domain, filled in from reference TRBV7-2 and TRBJ2-5, reads GAGVSQSPSNKVTEKGKDVELRCDPISGHTALYWYRQSLGQGLEFLIYFQGNSAPDKSGLPSDRFSAERTGGSVSTLTIQRTQQEDSAVYLCASSPWDYLQETQYFGPGTRLLVL.

In the case of this clonotype: The junction and the germline gene differ at one end; a read error may be behind it. The rearrangement joins TRBV19 to TRBJ2-1; 8 nucleotides line up with TRBD1. This CDR3 is 15 amino acids long. Germline V gene sequence: CDR1 LNHDA, CDR2 SQIVND (reference sequence). The CDR3 loop is CASSRTGIPYKEQFF. CDR3 DNA sequence: TGTGCCAGTAGCCGGACAGGGATACCTTACAAAGAGCAGTTCTTC.

The sample holds many counts of this clonotype. The chain employs TRBV12-3 or TRBV12-4 and TRBJ2-3; 11 nucleotides line up with TRBD1. V was pared by 6 bases and J by 7 bases, with 9 bases of the junction left unmatched. The CDR3 runs 15 residues. The CDR3 reads CASSLGTGGGNTQYF. The CDR3 DNA sequence: TGTGCCAGCAGCCTCGGGACAGGGGGTGGGAATACGCAGTATTTT.

This clonotype appeared many times. This chain links TRBV5-1 with TRBJ2-1; 10 bases are shared with TRBD1. Germline V gene data show CDR1 as SGHRS and CDR2 as YFSETQ. CDR3 length: 14 amino acids. V was pared by 4 bases and J by 10 bases, with 8 bases of the junction left unmatched. For the CDR3, the DNA is TGCGCCAGCAGCCCCTCGACAGGGGGCAGGGAGCAGTTCTTC. This gives the protein CASSPSTGGREQFF.

This clonotype occurred a few times. The rearrangement joins TRBV7-8 to TRBJ2-3, with D maybe TRBD1 (6 bases). The V end was cut by 3 bases, the J end by 1 base, with 11 bases between. CDR1 is SGHVS and CDR2 is FQNEAQ in the germline V gene. The CDR3 has 15 residues. The CDR3 spells CASSFRDTRTDTQYF. CDR3 DNA sequence: TGTGCCAGCAGCTTCCGGGACACTCGCACAGATACGCAGTATTTT.

This clonotype has a handful of counts. The chain joins TRBV5-6 to TRBJ2-1, with 10 bases matching TRBD1. The CDR3 consists of 17 residues. Germline V gives CDR1 SGHDT, CDR2 YYEEEE. V lost 4 bases, J lost 0 bases, and 7 bases stayed unmatched. DNA of the CDR3: TGTGCCAGCAGCCAAGACAGGGGGCATCGCTCCTACAATGAGCAGTTCTTC. It yields the protein CASSQDRGHRSYNEQFF.

There are many counts of this clonotype. V and J are TRBV25-1 and TRBJ2-1, with TRBD1 matching over 8 bases. Trimming cost V 3 bases and J 1 base; bases outside gene matches: 5. Per germline, CDR1 MGHDK and CDR2 SYGVNS. The CDR3 loop spans 16 amino acids. This CDR3 reads CASSDRQGFSYNEQFF. In DNA, the CDR3 is TGTGCCAGCAGTGACCGACAGGGGTTTTCCTACAATGAGCAGTTCTTC.

Ten or more counts support this clonotype. This rearrangement joins TRBV4-2 to TRBJ2-7, with D possibly TRBD2 on 6 matching bases. V lost 0 bases and J lost 3, with 15 bases in between. The V gene's germline CDR1 is LGHNA and CDR2 YNFKEQ. The CDR3 has 16 amino acids. The CDR3 spells CASSQEVGGALYEQYF. The CDR3 DNA is TGTGCCAGCAGCCAAGAAGTCGGCGGGGCCCTCTACGAGCAGTACTTC.

V usage is TRBV10-2 and J usage is TRBJ2-3; D perhaps matches TRBD2 (7 bases). The germline V and J ends were trimmed by 4 bases and 4 bases, with 18 bases remaining between them. The CDR3 is 16 residues long. From germline, CDR1 is WSHSY and CDR2 SAAADI. CDR3: CASSGNSGGYPDTQYF. The CDR3 DNA follows: TGCGCCAGCAGTGGGAATTCGGGGGGCTACCCAGATACGCAGTATTTT.

At least ten counts were recorded for this clonotype. The chain uses TRBV2 and TRBJ2-1, with D uncertain. The CDR3 is 15 residues long. From germline, CDR1 is SNHLY and CDR2 FYNNEI. V gave up 9 bases and J gave up 0 bases, with 15 bases separating them. CDR3 in amino acids: CASKESSSSYNEQFF. CDR3 coding DNA: TGTGCCAGTAAGGAGTCCTCGAGCTCCTACAATGAGCAGTTCTTC.

This clonotype was seen at least ten times. This chain uses TRBV5-1 with TRBJ1-1; D is possibly TRBD1 (5 bases). The V gene lost 0 bases and the J gene lost 6 bases, with 9 bases spanning the gap. Germline CDR1 SGHRS, CDR2 YFSETQ. The CDR3 contains 13 residues. The CDR3 DNA follows: TGCGCCAGCAGCTTGGTAGGGGCCCCTGAAGCTTTCTTT. This encodes CASSLVGAPEAFF.

The table lists this clonotype with many counts. V gene TRBV29-1 combines with J gene TRBJ2-1, with 12 nucleotides matching TRBD2. The germline gives CDR1 SQVTM, CDR2 ANQGSEA. Trimming removed 7 bases from V and 4 bases from J; junction bases left unmatched: 2. This CDR3 has 13 amino acids. This CDR3 reads CSGTSGIYNEQFF. The CDR3 region has the DNA TGCAGCGGGACTAGCGGGATTTACAATGAGCAGTTCTTC.

This clonotype was seen at least ten times. The J gene is TRBJ2-5, the V gene TRBV20-1; 7 bases line up with TRBD2. The V gene's germline CDR1 is DFQATT and CDR2 SNEGSKA (reference sequence). The CDR3 has 12 residues. The ends lost 0 bases at V and 12 bases at J; junction bases unmatched: 7. This chain's CDR3 is CSARDQAGLKYF. DNA of the CDR3: TGCAGTGCTAGAGATCAAGCGGGGCTTAAGTACTTC.

This clonotype was seen many times. This sequence joins TRBV2 and TRBJ1-6; unclear D gene. In germline, CDR1 is SNHLY, CDR2 FYNNEI. The CDR3 has 14 residues. The V end lost 7 bases, the J end lost 10 bases, and 17 bases lay between the germline ends. The CDR3 region is CASKLTSAGSPLHF. The CDR3 DNA follows: TGTGCCAGCAAACTAACTTCCGCGGGCTCACCCCTCCACTTT.

The CDR3 region is CASSSSLLRQGSTEAFF. Here the CDR3 DNA reads TGTGCCAGCAGCTCATCACTTTTACGACAGGGAAGTACTGAAGCTTTCTTT. The V and J genes are TRBV7-9 and TRBJ1-1; 7 bases are shared with TRBD1. Germline trimming cut 4 bases from V and 5 bases from J; bases unmatched to any gene: 16. CDR3 size: 17 residues. Germline V gives CDR1 SEHNR, CDR2 FQNEAQ (reference sequence).

Ten or more counts support this clonotype. The J gene is TRBJ2-4, the V gene TRBV29-1; TRBD1 agrees at 9 bases. V lost 5 bases, J lost 0 bases, and 14 bases stayed unmatched. CDR1 SQVTM and CDR2 ANQGSEA come from the germline V gene. This CDR3 has 18 residues. CDR3: CSVYTGGGLVSAKNIQYF. The CDR3 DNA follows: TGCAGCGTTTATACAGGGGGCGGTTTGGTATCAGCCAAAAACATTCAGTACTTC.

This clonotype appeared a few times. The chain couples TRBV11-2 to TRBJ2-1, with no clear D. This CDR3 is built from 15 residues. V shed 0 bases and J shed 0 bases, with 6 bases lying between them. Germline CDR1 and CDR2: SGHAT and FQNNGV. CDR3 in amino acids: CASSLEWTSYNEQFF. CDR3 DNA: TGTGCCAGCAGCTTAGAGTGGACCTCCTACAATGAGCAGTTCTTC.